This T cell receptor beta chain emerged from a study of graft-versus-host responses after intestinal transplantation. Across the whole study: Anti-thymocyte globulin induction was given to all recipients, followed by tacrolimus and steroids for about 3 years. Study findings and constraints: Recipient marrow harbored GvH clones, some of which surfaced first in ileum or blood.

TCRdb's copy holds only in-frame clones and misses some; the assay was immunoSEQ multiplex PCR. The repertoire includes about 14,000 clones, roughly 82% of them detected once, and approximately 4.1% sits in the top ten. As to this clone: Its antigen remains unknown.

Germline CDR1 reads LNHDA; CDR2 reads SQIVND (reference sequence). V was clipped by 4 bases and J by 1 base; unmatched bases: 3. There are 15 residues in the CDR3. Lymphocytes (intraepithelial and lamina propria) were released by processing the graft tissue. Sequenced here: ileum tissue, sampled roughly 27 days after intestinal transplant. The V call is TRBV19, the J call TRBJ1-1; 10 bases align to TRBD1. This clonotype was sampled from a human patient who received an intestinal transplant, so some T cells may come from the graft donor. CDR3 loop: CASSTDRGKNTEAFF. The DNA of the CDR3 is TGTGCCAGTAGTACGGACAGGGGGAAGAACACTGAAGCTTTCTTT.